One and the same sample provided the 20 T cell receptor beta chains below, sequenced in a study of T-cell memory formation after mild COVID-19. MiXCR, run by TCRdb on the 5' RACE reads, gives a single entry per CDR3 protein. Here the sample spans 280,000 or so distinct CDR3 sequences, under 8.5% being singletons. The sequencing sample was made of PBMCs or a T cell subset sorted from them (not recorded which). The source is a man aged 18 to 30 who had mild COVID-19 (a few samples of this study predate the infection). Cell type and time point are not known.

The chain employs TRBV4-3 and TRBJ2-1; D is ambiguous. CDR3 length: 14 residues. Germline values: CDR1 LGHNA, CDR2 YSLEER. V was trimmed by 2 bases and J by 10 bases, leaving 15 bases between them. CDR3 loop: CASSQTSGVGEQFF. The CDR3 nucleotides read TGCGCCAGCAGCCAAACGTCCGGAGTCGGGGAGCAGTTCTTC.

The V call is TRBV5-6, the J call TRBJ2-3; D gene ambiguous. CDR1 and CDR2 from the germline V gene are SGHDT and YYEEEE. With 2 bases removed from V and 3 bases from J, the gap between germline ends came to 10 bases. This CDR3 is 14 amino acids long. The CDR3, as DNA: TGTGCCAGCAGCTTAAGGGCAGTAACAGATACGCAGTATTTT. Its protein is CASSLRAVTDTQYF.

A few counts support this clonotype. The genes are TRBV6-2 or TRBV6-3 and TRBJ1-5; D ambiguous. The CDR3 contains 13 residues. V was cut by 5 bases and J by 4 bases, with 9 bases left in between. Germline values: CDR1 MNHEY, CDR2 SVGEGT. Here the CDR3 reads CASSSGPNQPQHF. The CDR3 DNA reads TGTGCCAGCAGTAGTGGCCCAAATCAGCCCCAGCATTTT.

This sequence joins TRBV7-6 and TRBJ2-5; D gene uncertain. V lost 1 base and J lost 3, with 15 bases in between. This CDR3 has 16 residues. Per the germline V gene, CDR1 is SGHVS and CDR2 is FNYEAQ. CDR3 DNA sequence: TGTGCCAGCAGCTTAGAGTGGGGAAGGACGAAAGAGACCCAGTACTTC. This translates into CASSLEWGRTKETQYF.

This clonotype was detected only once. The J gene is TRBJ1-4, the V gene TRBV9, with TRBD1 as a possible D gene (6 bases). Per germline, CDR1 SGDLS and CDR2 YYNGEE. Trimming removed 0 bases at V and 7 bases at J, with 16 bases between. This CDR3 spans 16 amino acids. CDR3 protein: CASSVAPGGVGEKLFF. The CDR3 nucleotides read TGTGCCAGCAGCGTAGCTCCGGGGGGCGTCGGTGAAAAACTGTTTTTT.

This clonotype was observed a few times. The chain employs TRBV6-5 and TRBJ2-7, with no clear D. The CDR3 has 11 amino acids. Trimming shortened V by 7 bases and J by 4 bases, and 8 bases separated the two germline ends. CDR1 MNHEY and CDR2 SVGAGI come from the germline V gene. The CDR3 reads CASTYGYEQYF. CDR3 DNA sequence: TGTGCCAGCACCTACGGTTACGAGCAGTACTTC.

This clonotype has a single count. This sequence joins TRBV11-2 and TRBJ1-3; D unclear. Trimming cost V 5 bases and J 4 bases, with 12 bases left between them. Germline CDR1 is SGHAT and CDR2 is FQNNGV. The CDR3 length is 14 residues. The CDR3 reads CASSTNDGGNTIYF. CDR3 coding DNA: TGTGCCAGCAGCACAAATGACGGGGGAAACACCATATATTTT.

On this clonotype: One junction end does not reproduce the germline sequence, and a read error may be involved. J is TRBJ2-1 and V is TRBV7-2, with 8 bases lining up with TRBD2. This CDR3 has 15 amino acids. Germline lookup yields CDR1 SGHTA and CDR2 FQGNSA. The CDR3 DNA sequence: TGTGCAAGCAGCTTAGAGGGGACTAGAACCAATGAGCAGTTCTTC. This encodes CASSLEGTRTNEQFF. Drawing the rest from reference TRBV7-2 and TRBJ2-1, the complete variable domain is GAGVSQSPSNKVTEKGKDVELRCDPISGHTALYWYRQSLGQGLEFLIYFQGNSAPDKSGLPSDRFSAERTGGSVSTLTIQRTQQEDSAVYLCASSLEGTRTNEQFFGPGTRLTVL.

By proportion, this clonotype is medium-sized. The chain is built from TRBV7-9 and TRBJ2-3, with D tentatively TRBD2 (6 bases). V was trimmed by 5 bases and J by 1 base, leaving 16 bases between them. The CDR3 has 16 amino acids. Germline V CDR1 and CDR2: SEHNR, FQNEAQ (reference sequence). This chain's CDR3 is CASSPTGRGGTDTQYF. The CDR3 nucleotides are TGTGCCAGCAGCCCCACGGGTCGCGGGGGCACAGATACGCAGTATTTT.

The table lists this clonotype with many counts. The rearrangement uses TRBV7-2 and TRBJ1-1; D is uncertain. The germline V and J ends were trimmed by 1 base and 9 bases, with 9 bases remaining between them. CDR3 length: 12 amino acids. Germline-derived CDR1 and CDR2 are SGHTA and FQGNSA. CDR3 residues: CASSLDRRQAFF. The CDR3 coding sequence is TGTGCCAGCAGCTTAGACCGGCGACAAGCTTTCTTT.

V gene TRBV10-3 combines with J gene TRBJ2-3; 13 positions match TRBD2. The length of the CDR3 is 17 residues. From germline, CDR1 is ENHRY and CDR2 SYGVKD. J lost 0 bases, V lost 10 bases, and 10 bases had no gene match. The CDR3 here is CATALGLAGSSTDTQYF. The CDR3 DNA sequence: TGTGCCACCGCCCTGGGACTAGCGGGGAGTAGCACAGATACGCAGTATTTT.

This clonotype has a count of ten or more. V usage is TRBV6-5 and J usage is TRBJ1-2; no clear D gene. CDR1 and CDR2 (germline): MNHEY, SVGAGI. V was clipped by 0 bases and J by 0 bases, with 14 bases between them. The CDR3 runs to 17 residues. The CDR3 DNA reads as TGTGCCAGCAGTTACTCGCCACCCCGAACGGCTAACTATGGCTACACCTTC. As protein: CASSYSPPRTANYGYTF.

The chain couples TRBV6-5 to TRBJ1-2; maybe TRBD1 (6 bases). Germline lookup yields CDR1 MNHEY and CDR2 SVGAGI. This CDR3 spans 13 amino acids. V lost 6 bases, J lost 3 bases, and 11 bases lay in between. The chain's CDR3 is CASRPTGYYGYTF. In nucleotides, the CDR3 is TGTGCCAGCAGACCGACAGGTTACTATGGCTACACCTTC.

The V and J genes are TRBV25-1 and TRBJ2-2, with D unresolved. CDR1 MGHDK and CDR2 SYGVNS come from the germline V gene. The germline V and J ends were trimmed by 1 base and 1 base, with 7 bases remaining between them. This CDR3 is 15 amino acids long. The CDR3 here is CASSESAQNTGELFF. For the CDR3, the DNA is TGTGCCAGCAGTGAATCAGCACAGAACACCGGGGAGCTGTTTTTT.

This clonotype was detected ten times or more. V gene TRBV18 combines with J gene TRBJ1-1, with D tentatively TRBD1 (6 bases). Germline values: CDR1 KGHSH, CDR2 LQKENI. The CDR3 consists of 15 residues. V was shortened by 3 bases and J by 0 bases, with 11 bases between the two germline ends. The CDR3 spells CASSPAGGMNTEAFF. The CDR3 nucleotides are TGTGCCAGCTCACCTGCCGGGGGCATGAACACTGAAGCTTTCTTT. The variable domain in full, completed from reference TRBV18 and TRBJ1-1, reads NAGVMQNPRHLVRRRGQEARLRCSPMKGHSHVYWYRQLPEEGLKFMVYLQKENIIDESGMPKERFSAEFPKEGPSILRIQQVVRGDSAAYFCASSPAGGMNTEAFFGQGTRLTVV.

V usage is TRBV18 and J usage is TRBJ1-2; 8 bases line up with TRBD1. With 0 bases clipped from V and 7 bases from J, the junction kept 7 bases outside the gene matches. This CDR3 comprises 15 residues. Germline CDR1 KGHSH, CDR2 LQKENI. The chain's CDR3 is CASSPPVVQGAGYTF. CDR3 in DNA: TGTGCCAGCTCACCACCGGTGGTCCAGGGGGCTGGCTACACCTTC.

This chain joins TRBV11-2 and TRBJ2-3; weak D call: TRBD2 (5 bases). In germline, CDR1 is SGHAT, CDR2 FQNNGV. CDR3 length: 17 amino acids. Trimming shortened V by 1 base and J by 0 bases, and 14 bases separated the two germline ends. In nucleotides, the CDR3 is TGTGCCAGCAGCTTAGGATTGAGAGGGAGTAGCACAGATACGCAGTATTTT. Protein: CASSLGLRGSSTDTQYF. The variable domain in full, with the rest retrieved from reference TRBV11-2 and TRBJ2-3, is EAGVAQSPRYKIIEKRQSVAFWCNPISGHATLYWYQQILGQGPKLLIQFQNNGVVDDSQLPKDRFSAERLKGVDSTLKIQPAKLEDSAVYLCASSLGLRGSSTDTQYFGPGTRLTVL.

This clonotype was detected a few times. V and J are TRBV20-1 and TRBJ2-1; 8 bases fit TRBD1. Germline V gene sequence: CDR1 DFQATT, CDR2 SNEGSKA (reference sequence). CDR3 size: 13 residues. The ends lost 6 bases at V and 3 bases at J; junction bases unmatched: 4. CDR3: CSATRGLYNEQFF. The CDR3 coding sequence is TGCAGTGCGACCAGGGGGCTCTACAATGAGCAGTTCTTC.

V usage is TRBV27 and J usage is TRBJ1-1; no clear D gene. The CDR3 is 14 residues long. Germline V gene lookup returns CDR1 MNHEY and CDR2 SMNVEV (reference sequence). V dropped 7 bases and J dropped 0 bases, with 12 bases sitting between them. For the CDR3, the DNA is TGTGCCAGCATCGGGTGGGCAATGAACACTGAAGCTTTCTTT. It translates to CASIGWAMNTEAFF.

V is TRBV11-2 and J is TRBJ1-6; D is unclear. Trimming removed 3 bases at V and 10 bases at J, with 10 bases between. Germline V gives CDR1 SGHAT, CDR2 FQNNGV. This CDR3 spans 13 amino acids. This CDR3 reads CASSLDFSSPLHF. The CDR3 DNA reads TGTGCCAGCAGCTTGGACTTCAGCTCACCCCTCCACTTT.